A single sample is the source of the 9 T cell receptor beta chains below, sequenced in a study of CD8+ T cells in alopecia areata. Isolated RNA was reverse transcribed into cDNA used as the sequencing template. Clones were read by immunoSEQ multiplex PCR, and TCRdb kept only the in-frame ones, dropping some. The data show fewer than 200,000 clones, about 66% seen once. The input for sequencing was CD8+ T cells sorted from blood, taken at week 0. The receptors shown here come from a human donor with alopecia areata.

This chain links TRBV5-6 with TRBJ2-3, with 9 bases identical to TRBD2. V shed 0 bases, J shed 0 bases, and the junction held 2 bases outside the gene matches. This CDR3 comprises 16 residues. Per the germline V gene, CDR1 is SGHDT and CDR2 is YYEEEE. The CDR3: CASSLVAGVSTDTQYF. CDR3 sequence (DNA): TGTGCCAGCAGCTTGGTAGCGGGGGTCAGCACAGATACGCAGTATTTT.

This clone was counted only a few times. This chain joins TRBV5-1 and TRBJ2-3; TRBD2 matches 8 bases. The CDR3 extends over 17 amino acids. Germline V lookup: CDR1 SGHRS, CDR2 YFSETQ. V dropped 6 bases and J dropped 0; count of bases not matched to a gene: 12. CDR3 nucleotides: TGCGCCAGCACGCGGTTAGCGGGGTCCTCTAGCACAGATACGCAGTATTTT. Translating gives CASTRLAGSSSTDTQYF.

This rearrangement joins TRBV9 to TRBJ2-6; no clear D gene. V lost 0 bases and J lost 0, with 4 bases in between. The CDR3 length is 15 residues. CDR1 and CDR2 from the germline V gene are SGDLS and YYNGEE. The CDR3 spells CASSVDNSGANVLTF. CDR3 in DNA: TGTGCCAGCAGCGTAGATAACTCTGGGGCCAACGTCCTGACTTTC.

This chain joins TRBV4-2 and TRBJ1-1, with D unclear. Trimming took off 4 bases at V and 5 bases at J, with 14 bases between the two ends. Germline-derived CDR1 and CDR2 are LGHNA and YNFKEQ. The CDR3 has 14 amino acids. This CDR3 reads CASSLPNGVTEAFF. CDR3 nucleotide sequence: TGTGCCAGCAGCCTCCCAAACGGGGTGACTGAAGCTTTCTTT.

The V call is TRBV29-1, the J call TRBJ1-1; D possibly corresponds to TRBD1 (6 bases). The germline gives CDR1 SQVTM, CDR2 ANQGSEA. V was pared by 6 bases and J by 1 base, with 24 bases between. This CDR3 contains 17 residues. CDR3 loop: CSVTQQGSLPGNTEAFF. Here the CDR3 DNA reads TGCAGCGTCACACAACAGGGCAGTCTTCCAGGGAACACTGAAGCTTTCTTT.

In nucleotides, the CDR3 is TGTGCCAGCAGCTTGGGATTGAGGAGGGAGACCCAGTACTTC. It encodes CASSLGLRRETQYF. The gene calls are TRBV7-9 and TRBJ2-5; D possibly corresponds to TRBD2 (5 bases). CDR1 is SEHNR and CDR2 is FQNEAQ in the germline V gene (reference sequence). This CDR3 has 14 residues. V dropped 3 bases and J dropped 5 bases, with 13 bases sitting between them.

The rearrangement links TRBV5-1 to TRBJ2-5, with D maybe TRBD1 (6 bases). Per the germline V gene, CDR1 is SGHRS and CDR2 is YFSETQ. The CDR3 loop spans 14 amino acids. V was shortened by 3 bases and J by 5 bases, with 14 bases between the two germline ends. The CDR3 is CASSSATGLETQYF. The CDR3 bases are TGCGCCAGCAGCTCTGCGACAGGTTTGGAGACCCAGTACTTC. Full variable domain (missing parts from reference TRBV5-1 and TRBJ2-5): KAGVTQTPRYLIKTRGQQVTLSCSPISGHRSVSWYQQTPGQGLQFLFEYFSETQRNKGNFPGRFSGRQFSNSRSEMNVSTLELGDSALYLCASSSATGLETQYFGPGTRLLVL.

This chain joins TRBV7-9 and TRBJ2-7, with D unclear. CDR1 is SEHNR, CDR2 FQNEAQ, per germline (reference sequence). The V end was cut by 4 bases, the J end by 4 bases, with 14 bases between. This CDR3 has 14 residues. CDR3 loop: CASSSAQGQYEQYF. CDR3 coding DNA: TGTGCCAGCAGCTCCGCACAAGGGCAATACGAGCAGTACTTC.

This clone has a handful of counts. V is TRBV21-1 and J is TRBJ2-3; the D call TRBD1 from the table was never checked on the DNA. TRBV21-1 is recorded as a pseudogene. The CDR3 has 15 amino acids. The CDR3 here is CASSKGTGEFDTQYF. The CDR3 bases are TGTGCCAGCAGCAAAGGGACAGGGGAATTTGATACGCAGTATTTT.